This T cell receptor beta chain came from a study of CD8 T cells in Susac syndrome. With random hexamers, reverse transcription was performed on about 0.45 to 1 ug of RNA. Via MiXCR, TCRdb re-called the immunoSEQ multiplex PCR reads, giving one row per CDR3 protein. The table records 200,000 to 300,000 distinct CDR3 sequences, just under 95% of them present only once. With V trimmed by 7 bases and J by 7 bases, 12 bases remained unmatched. CDR3 length: 15 residues. Germline CDR1 WSHSY, CDR2 SAAADI. The material sequenced was CD4+ T cells from PBMCs. V gene TRBV10-2 combines with J gene TRBJ2-1; 8 nucleotides line up with TRBD2. The clonotype was recovered from a human donor with multiple sclerosis. The CDR3 loop is CASTWSGGGWNEQFF. The DNA of the CDR3 is TGCGCCAGCACCTGGAGCGGGGGTGGCTGGAATGAGCAGTTCTTC.